These 24 T cell receptor beta chains share one sample of origin, sequenced in a study of CD8 T cells in Susac syndrome (dated 2019 in TCRdb). Libraries were constructed by the immunoSEQ multiplex PCR assay. RNA was extracted using the RNeasy kit, and roughly 0.5 to 1 ug of the RNA was reverse transcribed with random hexamers. TCRdb's own reprocessing of the public reads used fastp at Q25 and MiXCR and kept productive beta chains. Each entry is one CDR3 protein sequence, shown with its most common DNA and genes. This sample holds roughly 330,000 distinct CDR3 sequences; 92% were observed only once. The ten top clones hold about 0.063% of the sample. The sequencing input was CD4+ T cells from PBMCs. The receptors here all came from a human donor with multiple sclerosis.

This chain joins TRBV20-1 and TRBJ2-3; no firm D call. CDR1 is DFQATT and CDR2 is SNEGSKA in the germline V gene (reference sequence). Trimming removed 1 base from V and 1 base from J, with 9 bases in between. The length of the CDR3 is 14 residues. CDR3 protein: CSARAGFGTDTQYF. The CDR3 nucleotides are TGCAGTGCTAGAGCCGGGTTTGGCACAGATACGCAGTATTTT.

The CDR3 sequence: CASSSPPEWGTRYTGELFF. The CDR3 DNA follows: TGTGCCAGCAGCTCTCCTCCGGAATGGGGGACCCGATACACCGGGGAGCTGTTTTTT. V is TRBV7-2 and J is TRBJ2-2; D tentatively reads TRBD1 or TRBD2 (5 bases each). The CDR3 is made up of 19 amino acids. Germline V gives CDR1 SGHTA, CDR2 FQGNSA. V dropped 4 bases and J dropped 3 bases, with 24 bases sitting between them.

This clonotype came up a few times. V usage is TRBV6-5 and J usage is TRBJ2-5; 9 bases agree with TRBD1. The CDR3 has 16 residues. V shed 2 bases and J 5 bases; nucleotides not matched to a gene: 9. Looked up from germline, CDR1 is MNHEY and CDR2 is SVGAGI. This CDR3 reads CASSYAGTGGRETQYF. CDR3 in DNA: TGTGCCAGCAGTTACGCGGGAACAGGGGGCCGGGAGACCCAGTACTTC.

The V and J genes are TRBV5-1 and TRBJ2-7; a weak D match, TRBD2 (6 bases). The CDR3 has 13 residues. Germline V CDR1 and CDR2: SGHRS, YFSETQ. V dropped 4 bases and J dropped 3 bases, with 11 bases sitting between them. CDR3 bases: TGCGCCAGCAGCAGGGGACTGAACTACGAGCAGTACTTC. This encodes CASSRGLNYEQYF.

This sequence joins TRBV7-9 and TRBJ2-1; 9 bases line up with TRBD2. J gave up 5 bases and V 6 bases, and 8 bases lay outside the gene matches. The CDR3 is 15 amino acids. Per germline, CDR1 SEHNR and CDR2 FQNEAQ (reference sequence). In nucleotides, the CDR3 is TGTGCCAGCAGTGCGACTAGCGGCGTAAACAATGAGCAGTTCTTC. Translation gives CASSATSGVNNEQFF.

The CDR3 nucleotides are TGTGCCAGCAGCCCGAAGATACAGGTCGGGTTAGAGACCCAGTACTTC. It codes for CASSPKIQVGLETQYF. The genes are TRBV3-1 and TRBJ2-5; D is perhaps TRBD1 (5 bases). Germline V lookup: CDR1 LGHDT, CDR2 YNNKEL (reference sequence). The CDR3 covers 16 residues. Trimming shortened V by 4 bases and J by 4 bases, and 19 bases separated the two germline ends.

The chain couples TRBV19 to TRBJ2-6; D perhaps matches TRBD1 (6 bases). The CDR3 sequence is 15 residues long. CDR1 and CDR2 from the germline V gene are LNHDA and SQIVND (reference sequence). Between the trimmed V and J ends, which lost 9 bases and 4 bases, there was a span of 16 bases. The CDR3 bases are TGTGCCAGCTCATCCGCAGGGGCCGGGGCCAACGTCCTGACTTTC. Translated, it gives CASSSAGAGANVLTF.

This chain joins TRBV18 and TRBJ2-7; possible D gene TRBD1, 6 bases. This CDR3 is built from 14 residues. Germline values: CDR1 KGHSH, CDR2 LQKENI. Trimming took 4 bases from V and 3 from J, leaving 13 bases between them. This chain's CDR3 is CASSLLQGVYEQYF. The CDR3, as DNA: TGTGCCAGCTCACTCTTACAGGGAGTCTACGAGCAGTACTTC.

CDR3 bases: TGTGCCAGCAGTCCAGGGCTAGGAGAGACCCAGTACTTC. Translating it yields CASSPGLGETQYF. The chain carries TRBV7-3 and TRBJ2-5, with a tentative D call TRBD1 (5 bases). Trimming cost V 6 bases and J 4 bases, with 12 bases left between them. The CDR3 consists of 13 residues. CDR1 is SGHTA and CDR2 is FQGTGA in the germline V gene.

The rearrangement links TRBV19 to TRBJ2-5; tentative D call: TRBD1 (6 bases). Deletions cut 4 bases from V and 2 bases from J, with 11 bases between. This CDR3 is built from 14 residues. Germline assignment: CDR1 LNHDA and CDR2 SQIVND (reference sequence). CDR3 residues: CASSKGVRQETQYF. As DNA, the CDR3 is TGTGCCAGTAGTAAGGGGGTCAGGCAAGAGACCCAGTACTTC.

The chain has TRBV4-1 and TRBJ2-1; 8 bases are a match to TRBD2. Per germline, CDR1 MGHRA and CDR2 YSYEKL. This CDR3 comprises 15 residues. After removal of 2 bases from V and 7 bases from J, the junction contained 7 bases not matched to a gene. This CDR3 is CASSQLDGGGNEQFF. The CDR3 region has the DNA TGCGCCAGCAGCCAATTGGACGGGGGGGGAAATGAGCAGTTCTTC.

The chain is built from TRBV20-1 and TRBJ2-1; TRBD1 matches at 9 bases. The CDR3 has 15 amino acids. V was pared by 0 bases and J by 0 bases, with 0 bases of the junction left unmatched. Germline V lookup: CDR1 DFQATT, CDR2 SNEGSKA (reference sequence). The CDR3 spells CSARETGGSYNEQFF. The DNA for the CDR3 is TGCAGTGCTAGAGAGACAGGGGGCTCCTACAATGAGCAGTTCTTC.

The rearrangement links TRBV23-1 to TRBJ1-2; D ambiguous. TRBV23-1 is an ORF for which the function is uncertain. The length of the CDR3 is 13 residues. The V gene lost 3 bases and the J gene lost 7 bases, with 12 bases spanning the gap. Here the CDR3 DNA reads TGCGCCAGCAGTCACCAATCGTTAAGTGGCTACACCTTC. Translating gives CASSHQSLSGYTF.

The CDR3 region is CAWSGRRNTEAFF. In DNA form, the CDR3 reads TGTGCCTGGAGCGGACGGAGGAACACTGAAGCTTTCTTT. The chain combines TRBV30 with TRBJ1-1; no definite D call. V dropped 3 bases and J dropped 1 base, with 9 bases sitting between them. Germline V lookup: CDR1 GTSNPN, CDR2 SVGIG (reference sequence). The CDR3 has 13 residues.

The chain couples TRBV6-4 to TRBJ1-6, with a tentative D call TRBD1 (5 bases). This CDR3 is built from 15 residues. Per germline, CDR1 MRHNA and CDR2 SNTAGT. V lost 6 bases and J lost 10, with 19 bases in between. The CDR3 spells CASRLTRDGQSPLHF. The DNA of the CDR3 is TGTGCCAGCAGACTAACCCGGGACGGGCAATCACCCCTCCACTTT.

This clonotype was counted a few times. The J gene is TRBJ1-2, the V gene TRBV9; D uncertain. The germline V gene has CDR1 SGDLS and CDR2 YYNGEE. The V gene lost 7 bases and the J gene lost 4 bases, with 14 bases spanning the gap. CDR3 length: 13 residues. CDR3 DNA: TGTGCCAGCGCCAGGTCAGGTATCTATGGCTACACCTTC. Protein product: CASARSGIYGYTF.

The rearrangement uses TRBV5-5 and TRBJ1-5, with a weak D call TRBD1 (6 bases). The germline CDR1 and CDR2 sequences are SGHKS and YYEKEE (reference sequence). The CDR3 totals 13 residues. V was pared by 3 bases and J by 2 bases, with 6 bases between. CDR3 DNA sequence: TGTGCCAGCAGCTGGACAGGCAATCAGCCCCAGCATTTT. Its protein product is CASSWTGNQPQHF.

V gene TRBV14 combines with J gene TRBJ2-7; no reliable D call. The CDR3 length is 15 residues. CDR1 is SGHDN, CDR2 FVKESK, per germline. Trimming left V 0 bases short and J 6 bases short, with 15 bases between. The CDR3, as DNA: TGTGCCAGCAGCCAAGACCTTCTCCAGACGCGCGAGCAGTACTTC. Translating gives CASSQDLLQTREQYF.

V usage is TRBV5-1 and J usage is TRBJ2-1; 8 nucleotides align to TRBD1. The CDR3 is 16 amino acids. Germline-derived CDR1 and CDR2 are SGHRS and YFSETQ. V dropped 1 base and J dropped 9; count of bases not matched to a gene: 12. The CDR3 is CASSLSGQAQGGEQFF. CDR3 bases: TGCGCCAGCAGCTTGTCGGGACAGGCCCAGGGGGGTGAGCAGTTCTTC. Based on the CDR3 plus reference TRBV5-1 and TRBJ2-1, the full variable domain is KAGVTQTPRYLIKTRGQQVTLSCSPISGHRSVSWYQQTPGQGLQFLFEYFSETQRNKGNFPGRFSGRQFSNSRSEMNVSTLELGDSALYLCASSLSGQAQGGEQFFGPGTRLTVL.

The chain uses TRBV20-1 and TRBJ2-5; TRBD1 matches at 9 bases. The J segment lost 4 bases and the V segment lost 6 bases, leaving 15 bases of the junction unmatched. Germline V gene lookup returns CDR1 DFQATT and CDR2 SNEGSKA (reference sequence). The CDR3 extends over 16 amino acids. CDR3 DNA sequence: TGCAGTGCCCAACCCTTGGGACAGGGTTTAGGAGAGACCCAGTACTTC. This encodes CSAQPLGQGLGETQYF.

Here the CDR3 reads CASSLARGRGGGRSPLHF. CDR3 DNA sequence: TGTGCCAGCAGCTTAGCCAGGGGGCGCGGAGGGGGACGCTCACCCCTCCACTTT. J is TRBJ1-6 and V is TRBV7-8, with 8 bases fitting TRBD1. CDR3 length equals 18 residues. From germline, CDR1 is SGHVS and CDR2 FQNEAQ. The V gene end was trimmed by 0 bases and the J gene end by 10 bases; junction bases not matched to a gene: 14.

This sequence joins TRBV2 and TRBJ1-2, with 12 positions matching TRBD1. CDR1 is SNHLY, CDR2 FYNNEI, per germline. The CDR3 runs to 15 residues. Losses at the gene ends were 11 bases for V and 3 bases for J; bases not matched to a gene: 10. CDR3 coding DNA: TGTGCCGGGTCCCGGGACAGGGGGCGCGACTATGGCTACACCTTC. As protein: CAGSRDRGRDYGYTF.

This chain connects TRBV11-2 to TRBJ1-2; 7 bases are shared with TRBD1. The CDR3 consists of 13 residues. Germline trimming cut 3 bases from V and 4 bases from J; bases unmatched to any gene: 2. Germline V gene data show CDR1 as SGHAT and CDR2 as FQNNGV. For the CDR3, the DNA is TGTGCCAGCAGCTTCGACAGGGTCTATGGCTACACCTTC. Protein sequence: CASSFDRVYGYTF.

The V and J genes are TRBV20-1 and TRBJ2-1; no reliable D call. The CDR3 consists of 12 residues. V was pared by 6 bases and J by 5 bases, with 11 bases between. CDR1 is DFQATT, CDR2 SNEGSKA, per germline (reference sequence). Here the CDR3 reads CSATGRNNEQFF. DNA of the CDR3: TGCAGTGCCACCGGTCGGAACAATGAGCAGTTCTTC.